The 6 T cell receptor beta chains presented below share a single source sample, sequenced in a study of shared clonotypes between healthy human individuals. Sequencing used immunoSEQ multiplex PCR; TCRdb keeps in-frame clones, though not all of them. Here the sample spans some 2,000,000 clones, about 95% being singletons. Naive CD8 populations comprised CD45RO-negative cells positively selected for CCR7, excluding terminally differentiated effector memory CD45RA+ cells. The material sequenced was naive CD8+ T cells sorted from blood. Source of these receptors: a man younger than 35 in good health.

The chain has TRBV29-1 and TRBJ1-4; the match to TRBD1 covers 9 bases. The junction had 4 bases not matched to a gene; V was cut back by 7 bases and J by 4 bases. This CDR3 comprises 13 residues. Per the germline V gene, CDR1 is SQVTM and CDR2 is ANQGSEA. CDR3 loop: CSGRQGVNEKLFF. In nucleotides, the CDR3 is TGCAGCGGGAGACAGGGGGTTAATGAAAAACTGTTTTTT.

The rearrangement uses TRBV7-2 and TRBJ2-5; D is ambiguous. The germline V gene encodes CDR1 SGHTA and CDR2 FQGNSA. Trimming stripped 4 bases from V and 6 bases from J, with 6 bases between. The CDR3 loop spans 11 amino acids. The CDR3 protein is CASSWGQTQYF. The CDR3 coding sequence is TGTGCCAGCAGCTGGGGTCAGACCCAGTACTTC.

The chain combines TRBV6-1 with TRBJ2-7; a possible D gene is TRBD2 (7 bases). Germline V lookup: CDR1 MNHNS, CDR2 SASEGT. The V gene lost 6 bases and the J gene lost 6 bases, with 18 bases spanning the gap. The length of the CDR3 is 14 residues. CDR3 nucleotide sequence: TGTGCCAGCAGCGTAGGGGGGGAGGACGGCGAGCAGTACTTC. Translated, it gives CASSVGGEDGEQYF.

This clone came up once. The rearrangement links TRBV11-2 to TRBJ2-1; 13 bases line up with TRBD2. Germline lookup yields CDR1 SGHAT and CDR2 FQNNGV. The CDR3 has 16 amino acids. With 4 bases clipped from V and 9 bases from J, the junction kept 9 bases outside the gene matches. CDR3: CASSSQTSGRPGEQFF. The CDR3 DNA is TGTGCCAGCAGCTCACAGACTAGCGGGAGGCCGGGTGAGCAGTTCTTC.

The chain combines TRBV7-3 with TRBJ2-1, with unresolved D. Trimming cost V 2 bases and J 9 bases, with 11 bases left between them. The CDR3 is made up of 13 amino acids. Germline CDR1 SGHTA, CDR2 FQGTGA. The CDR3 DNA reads TGTGCCAGCAGCTTAGGGCTTTGGAGTGAGCAGTTCTTC. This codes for CASSLGLWSEQFF.

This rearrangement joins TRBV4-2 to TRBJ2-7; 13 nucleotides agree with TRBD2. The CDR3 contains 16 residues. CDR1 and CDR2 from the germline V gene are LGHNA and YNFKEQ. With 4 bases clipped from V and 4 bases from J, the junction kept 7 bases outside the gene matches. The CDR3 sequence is CASSPTTSGGSYEQYF. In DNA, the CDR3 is TGTGCCAGCAGCCCGACGACTAGCGGGGGGTCATACGAGCAGTACTTC.